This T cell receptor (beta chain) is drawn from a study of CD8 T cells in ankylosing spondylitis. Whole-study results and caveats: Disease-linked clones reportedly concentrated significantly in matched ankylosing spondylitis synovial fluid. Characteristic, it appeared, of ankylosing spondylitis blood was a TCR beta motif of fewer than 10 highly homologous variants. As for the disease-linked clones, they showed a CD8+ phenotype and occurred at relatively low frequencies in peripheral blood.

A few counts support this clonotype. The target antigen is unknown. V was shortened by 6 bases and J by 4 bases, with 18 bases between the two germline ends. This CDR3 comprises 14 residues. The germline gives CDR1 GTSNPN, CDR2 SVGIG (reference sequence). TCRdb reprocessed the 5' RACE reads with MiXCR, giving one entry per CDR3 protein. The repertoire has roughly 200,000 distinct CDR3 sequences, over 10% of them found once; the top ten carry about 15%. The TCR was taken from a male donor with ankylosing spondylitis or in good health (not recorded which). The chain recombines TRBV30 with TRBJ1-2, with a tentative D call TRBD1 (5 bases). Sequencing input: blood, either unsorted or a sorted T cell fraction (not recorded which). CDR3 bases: TGTGCCTGCCAATTAGGGGCCAACCTCTATGGCTACACCTTC. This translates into CACQLGANLYGYTF.